Given below is one T cell receptor beta chain in context. Measured with immunoSEQ multiplex PCR; TCRdb has only the in-frame clones, and not every one. The repertoire consists of over 15,000 clones, with about four fifths occurring once and the leading ten covering nearly 3.5%. The sample originates from a study of PD-1 blockade in mismatch repair-deficient tumors. The sequencing used PBMCs, collected 4 weeks after starting pembrolizumab. The receptor was isolated from an adult with mismatch repair-deficient cancer.

Here the CDR3 DNA reads TGCGCCAGCAGCTATTGGGGGTCCGGGACAGGGGTAGATGGCTACACCTTC. This gives the protein CASSYWGSGTGVDGYTF. The chain uses TRBV5-1 and TRBJ1-2; TRBD1 matches 10 bases. Looked up from germline, CDR1 is SGHRS and CDR2 is YFSETQ. The CDR3 sequence is 17 residues long. Germline trimming cut 3 bases from V and 6 bases from J; bases unmatched to any gene: 14.